A selection of T cell receptor beta chains follows, all from one sample in a study of T cell responses to AZD1222 COVID-19 vaccine. Libraries were prepared by immunoSEQ multiplex PCR; TCRdb keeps only in-frame clonotypes and omits some of them. The sample includes about 120,000 clones, about nine tenths of them seen just once. The input for sequencing was peripheral blood, taken 28 days after the second AZD1222 dose. All receptors come from an adult who received the AZD1222 COVID-19 vaccine. The CDR3 runs from the conserved cysteine through the conserved F or W. D genes are given only for firm matches. Some rows have no size entry. The others give once, few or many, or a class for an expanded clone.

v_gene: TRBV30; d_gene: NA; j_gene: TRBJ2-3; abundance: NA; CDR3nt: TGTGCCTGGAGTGTAGGAGATACGCAGTATTTT; CDR3aa: CAWSVGDTQYF
v_gene: TRBV29-1; d_gene: TRBD2; j_gene: TRBJ2-5; abundance: NA; CDR3nt: TGCAGCGTTGATGGGATAGCGGGGGAAGAGACCCAGTACTTC; CDR3aa: CSVDGIAGEETQYF
v_gene: TRBV11-2; d_gene: NA; j_gene: TRBJ2-1; abundance: once; CDR3nt: TGTGCCAGCAGCTTCCAGGGGTTTGAGCAGTTCTTC; CDR3aa: CASSFQGFEQFF
v_gene: TRBV12-3/TRBV12-4; d_gene: TRBD1; j_gene: TRBJ2-5; abundance: NA; CDR3nt: TGTGCCAGCAGTTGGGACAGACAAGAGACCCAGTACTTC; CDR3aa: CASSWDRQETQYF
v_gene: TRBV2; d_gene: NA; j_gene: TRBJ1-4; abundance: NA; CDR3nt: TGTGCCAGCAGGCTCATCGCAACTAATGAAAAACTGTTTTTT; CDR3aa: CASRLIATNEKLFF
v_gene: TRBV12-3/TRBV12-4; d_gene: NA; j_gene: TRBJ2-1; abundance: NA; CDR3nt: TGTGCCAGCAGTTTACCCGGCAATGAGCAGTTCTTC; CDR3aa: CASSLPGNEQFF
v_gene: TRBV2; d_gene: NA; j_gene: TRBJ1-6; abundance: NA; CDR3nt: TGTGCCAGCAGTGATCGGCAGGGTAATTCACCCCTCCACTTT; CDR3aa: CASSDRQGNSPLHF
v_gene: TRBV5-8; d_gene: NA; j_gene: TRBJ2-2; abundance: NA; CDR3nt: TGTGCCAGCAGCTACCTTTTTGGGTCCCATCCCGGGGAGCTGTTTTTT; CDR3aa: CASSYLFGSHPGELFF
v_gene: TRBV7-3; d_gene: TRBD1; j_gene: TRBJ2-3; abundance: NA; CDR3nt: TGTGCCAGCAGCTTGGCGACAGGGGGCAGTAGGACAGATACGCAGTATTTT; CDR3aa: CASSLATGGSRTDTQYF
v_gene: TRBV7-3; d_gene: NA; j_gene: TRBJ1-2; abundance: NA; CDR3nt: TGTGCCAGCAGCCCCTCCCAGGGATCCGGCTACACCTTC; CDR3aa: CASSPSQGSGYTF
v_gene: TRBV29-1; d_gene: NA; j_gene: TRBJ1-4; abundance: once; CDR3nt: TGCAGCGTTGTTGATTCAACTAATGAAAAACTGTTTTTT; CDR3aa: CSVVDSTNEKLFF
v_gene: TRBV4-1; d_gene: NA; j_gene: TRBJ2-2; abundance: NA; CDR3nt: TGCGCCAGCAGCCGCGCGCCTACAGGAGGGGGAGCCGAGGAGCTGTTTTTT; CDR3aa: CASSRAPTGGGAEELFF
v_gene: TRBV7-2; d_gene: NA; j_gene: TRBJ2-5; abundance: NA; CDR3nt: TGTGCCAGCAGCTTATCGGGACCTAAAGAGACCCAGTACTTC; CDR3aa: CASSLSGPKETQYF
v_gene: TRBV6-5; d_gene: NA; j_gene: TRBJ1-1; abundance: once; CDR3nt: TGTGCCAGCAGATGGAGCGTGACTGAAGCTTTCTTT; CDR3aa: CASRWSVTEAFF
v_gene: TRBV28; d_gene: TRBD1; j_gene: TRBJ1-2; abundance: NA; CDR3nt: TGTGCCAGCAGTTTGTTCGGACAGGCCACCCCATCTAACTATGGCTACACCTTC; CDR3aa: CASSLFGQATPSNYGYTF
v_gene: TRBV6-2/TRBV6-3; d_gene: NA; j_gene: TRBJ2-1; abundance: NA; CDR3nt: TGTGCCAGCAGTTACGCCTCTAGTTACAATGAGCAGTTCTTC; CDR3aa: CASSYASSYNEQFF
v_gene: TRBV20-1; d_gene: NA; j_gene: TRBJ1-1; abundance: NA; CDR3nt: TGCAGTGCTAGTAGCTCGGGGGGTGAAGCTTTCTTT; CDR3aa: CSASSSGGEAFF
v_gene: TRBV5-1; d_gene: TRBD2; j_gene: TRBJ2-1; abundance: NA; CDR3nt: TGCGCCAGCAGCTTCGGTGCAGCGGGGGGGCACAATGAGCAGTTCTTC; CDR3aa: CASSFGAAGGHNEQFF
v_gene: TRBV11-2; d_gene: TRBD1; j_gene: TRBJ1-5; abundance: once; CDR3nt: TGTGCCAGCAGCTTAGGGACAGGGAAGCCCCAGCATTTT; CDR3aa: CASSLGTGKPQHF
v_gene: TRBV5-1; d_gene: TRBD1; j_gene: TRBJ1-3; abundance: NA; CDR3nt: TGCGCCAGCAGCCGCCCGGGACAGGATGAGAAGTCTGGAAACACCATATATTTT; CDR3aa: CASSRPGQDEKSGNTIYF
v_gene: TRBV7-2; d_gene: NA; j_gene: TRBJ1-4; abundance: NA; CDR3nt: TGTGCCAGCAGCCCCCAAAAGGGGAGGGTCGGTGAAAAACTGTTTTTT; CDR3aa: CASSPQKGRVGEKLFF
v_gene: TRBV3-1/TRBV3-2; d_gene: NA; j_gene: TRBJ2-6; abundance: NA; CDR3nt: TGTGCCAGCAGCCAGGTCTATGGGGCCAACGTCCTGACTTTC; CDR3aa: CASSQVYGANVLTF
v_gene: TRBV2; d_gene: NA; j_gene: TRBJ2-5; abundance: NA; CDR3nt: TGTGCCAGCAAGGGCGGGTCGTATAGAGAGACCCAGTACTTC; CDR3aa: CASKGGSYRETQYF